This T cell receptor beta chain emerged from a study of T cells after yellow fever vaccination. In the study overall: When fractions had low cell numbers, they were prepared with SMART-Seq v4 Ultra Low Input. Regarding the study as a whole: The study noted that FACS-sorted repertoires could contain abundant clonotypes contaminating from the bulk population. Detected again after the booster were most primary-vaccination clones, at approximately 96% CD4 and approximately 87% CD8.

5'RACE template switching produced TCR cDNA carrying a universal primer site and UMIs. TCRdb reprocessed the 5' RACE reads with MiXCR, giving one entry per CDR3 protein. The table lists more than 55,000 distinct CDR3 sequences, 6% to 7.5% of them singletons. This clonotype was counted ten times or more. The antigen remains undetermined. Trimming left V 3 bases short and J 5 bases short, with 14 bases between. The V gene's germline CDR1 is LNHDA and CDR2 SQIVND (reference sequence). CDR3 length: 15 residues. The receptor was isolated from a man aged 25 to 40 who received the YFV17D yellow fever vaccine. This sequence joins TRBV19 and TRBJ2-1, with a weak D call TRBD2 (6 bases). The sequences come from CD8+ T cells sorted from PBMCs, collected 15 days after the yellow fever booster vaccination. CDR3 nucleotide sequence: TGTGCCAGTAGTATGACGCCAGGGAGGAACAATGAGCAGTTCTTC. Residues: CASSMTPGRNNEQFF.